The source of this TCR beta chain is a study of cytomegalovirus exposure and HLA in healthy donors. General study findings and limits: A classifier reportedly called cytomegalovirus status with high sensitivity and specificity.

The V and J ends lost 6 bases and 2 bases respectively, with 13 bases between them. Per germline, CDR1 KGHSH and CDR2 LQKENI. The CDR3 totals 14 residues. A word on this clone: Antigen specificity is unknown.

This table comes from immunoSEQ multiplex PCR, and its TCRdb copy is limited to in-frame clones, with some not included. The sample consists of about 140,000 clones, almost 85% of them appearing once. The chain recombines TRBV18 with TRBJ1-2, with D possibly TRBD1 on 6 matching bases. The sample taken for sequencing was PBMCs. The sequence derives from a young man in good health and CMV-seropositive. The CDR3 coding sequence is TGTGCCAGCTCTCTTCGACAGGAGAACTATGGCTACACCTTC. Its translation is CASSLRQENYGYTF. Full variable domain (remainder filled in from reference TRBV18 and TRBJ1-2): NAGVMQNPRHLVRRRGQEARLRCSPMKGHSHVYWYRQLPEEGLKFMVYLQKENIIDESGMPKERFSAEFPKEGPSILRIQQVVRGDSAAYFCASSLRQENYGYTFGSGTRLTVV.